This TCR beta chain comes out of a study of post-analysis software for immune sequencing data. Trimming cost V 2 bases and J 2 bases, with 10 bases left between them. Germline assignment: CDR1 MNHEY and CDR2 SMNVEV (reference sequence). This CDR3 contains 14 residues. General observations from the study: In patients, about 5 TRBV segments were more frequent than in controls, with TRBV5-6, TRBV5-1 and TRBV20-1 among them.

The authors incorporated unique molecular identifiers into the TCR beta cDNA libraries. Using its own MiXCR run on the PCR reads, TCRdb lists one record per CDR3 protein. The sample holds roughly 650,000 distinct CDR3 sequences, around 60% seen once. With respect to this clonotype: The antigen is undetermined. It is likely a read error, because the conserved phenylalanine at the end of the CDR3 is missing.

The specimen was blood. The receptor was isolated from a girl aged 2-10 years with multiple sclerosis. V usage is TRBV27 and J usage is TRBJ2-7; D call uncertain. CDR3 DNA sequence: TGTGCCAGCAGTTTACAACCTACTCCCTACGAGCAGTACTGC. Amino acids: CASSLQPTPYEQYC.